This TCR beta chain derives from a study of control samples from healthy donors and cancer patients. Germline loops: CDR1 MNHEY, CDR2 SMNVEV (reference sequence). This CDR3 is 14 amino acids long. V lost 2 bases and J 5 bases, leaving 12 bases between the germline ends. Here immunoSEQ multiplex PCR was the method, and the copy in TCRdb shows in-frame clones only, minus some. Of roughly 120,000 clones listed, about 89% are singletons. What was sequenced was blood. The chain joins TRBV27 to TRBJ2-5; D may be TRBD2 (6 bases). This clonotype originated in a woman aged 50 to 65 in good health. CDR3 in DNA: TGTGCCAGCAGTTTAGCCGGGACTGTCGAGACCCAGTACTTC. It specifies CASSLAGTVETQYF.